This T cell receptor beta chain was sequenced during a study of T-cell memory formation after mild COVID-19. Study overall: TCR clusters were mostly donor specific.

Germline values: CDR1 ENHRY, CDR2 SYGVKD. CDR3 length: 12 residues. Between the trimmed V and J ends, which lost 8 bases and 3 bases, there was a span of 10 bases. Researchers used 5'RACE with constant-segment primers to make TCR alpha and TCR beta cDNA libraries that carry sample barcodes and UMIs. TCRdb reanalysed the 5' RACE reads using MiXCR and keeps one entry per CDR3 protein. The data hold 300,000 to 350,000 distinct CDR3 sequences, with under 15% observed a single time. The table lists this clonotype with many counts. The clonotype comes from a young man who had mild COVID-19 (a few samples of this study predate the infection). Cell type and time point are not known. Sequencing was done on a sample of PBMCs or a T cell subset sorted from them (not recorded which). The V call is TRBV10-3, the J call TRBJ1-1; tentative D call: TRBD1 (5 bases). CDR3 bases: TGTGCCATCGGCAGGGCGGACACTGAAGCTTTCTTT. Encoded protein: CAIGRADTEAFF.